Included here is one T cell receptor (beta chain) sequence, with context. This entry is derived from a study of blood T cell repertoires in COVID-19. Methods used by the authors: Estimation of nucleated cell counts relied on the amplification of reference gene primers. Clones were read by immunoSEQ multiplex PCR, and TCRdb kept only the in-frame ones, dropping some. Clone size and V and J calls were adopted from that table, with D and trimming inferred from the DNA. The sample has more than 100,000 clones, 87% seen once. V was cut by 6 bases and J by 0 bases, with 11 bases left in between. Germline V gene sequence: CDR1 MNHEY, CDR2 SVGAGI. The CDR3 loop spans 14 amino acids.

This sequence joins TRBV6-5 and TRBJ1-1; D not resolved. The source material was peripheral blood. The TCR sequence derives from an older woman with acute or convalescent COVID-19. CDR3 coding DNA: TGTGCCAGCAGGCCCACCGGGGTGAACACTGAAGCTTTCTTT. The encoded protein is CASRPTGVNTEAFF.